This T cell receptor (beta chain) was observed in a study of a mutant IDH1 vaccine in newly diagnosed glioma. The time point was: week 23, last vaccination. Each dose of the vaccine consisted of 300 ug of mutant IDH1 20-mer peptide, with topical imiquimod. The assay was immunoSEQ multiplex PCR, and TCRdb's table has in-frame clones only and misses some. The sample holds 25,000 to 35,000 clones, around 89% seen once. Details on this clone: Its antigen is unidentified.

The TCR was taken from a man aged 35-49 years with glioma. The sequencing used PBMCs, collected from a glioma patient whose treatment included an IDH1 peptide vaccine.

This CDR3 is CASSQVRGRGLSSYNEQFF. The CDR3, as DNA: TGCGCCAGCAGCCAAGTTAGAGGCAGGGGCCTGAGCTCCTACAATGAGCAGTTCTTC. The chain is built from TRBV4-3 and TRBJ2-1, with D tentatively TRBD1 (6 bases). The CDR3 length is 19 residues. V gave up 1 base and J gave up 0 bases, with 19 bases separating them. Looked up from germline, CDR1 is LGHNA and CDR2 is YSLEER.